This entry concerns a single TCR beta chain. Its target is unknown. TCRdb reprocessed the 5' RACE reads via MiXCR and lists one record per CDR3 protein. The table includes 400,000 or so distinct CDR3 sequences, 15% to 25% detected once. The CDR3 runs 17 residues. CDR1 and CDR2 (germline): SGHTA, FQGNSA. The ends lost 1 base at V and 4 bases at J; junction bases unmatched: 9. The data stem from a study of T-cell memory formation after mild COVID-19. Study-level results: Day 37-peaking second-wave clones had unconfirmed SARS-CoV-2 specificity.

This chain uses TRBV7-2 with TRBJ2-3; 9 bases line up with TRBD2. The sequencing sample was made of PBMCs or a T cell subset sorted from them (not recorded which). This clonotype was obtained from an adult woman who had mild COVID-19 (a few samples of this study predate the infection). Cell type and time point are not known. The CDR3 coding sequence is TGTGCCAGCAGCTTAGAGCGGGCTAGCGGGATTGCAGATACGCAGTATTTT. It specifies CASSLERASGIADTQYF.